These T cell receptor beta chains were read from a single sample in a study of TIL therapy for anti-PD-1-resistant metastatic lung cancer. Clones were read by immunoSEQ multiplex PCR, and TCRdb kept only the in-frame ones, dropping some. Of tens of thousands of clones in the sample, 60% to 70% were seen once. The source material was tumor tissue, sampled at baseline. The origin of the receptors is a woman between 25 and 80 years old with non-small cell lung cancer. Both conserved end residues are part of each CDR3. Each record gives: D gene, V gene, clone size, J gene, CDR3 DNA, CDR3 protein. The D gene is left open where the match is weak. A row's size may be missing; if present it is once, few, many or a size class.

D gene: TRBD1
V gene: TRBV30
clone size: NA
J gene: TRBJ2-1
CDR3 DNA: TGTGCCTGGAGTGTGACAGGGGTCGAGCAGTTCTTC
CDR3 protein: CAWSVTGVEQFF

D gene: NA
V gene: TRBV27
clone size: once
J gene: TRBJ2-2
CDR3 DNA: TGTGCCAGCAGTTGGAAGGGGGGTTCCGGGGAGCTGTTTTTT
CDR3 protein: CASSWKGGSGELFF

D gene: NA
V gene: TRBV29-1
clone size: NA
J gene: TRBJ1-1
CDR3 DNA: TGCAGCGTTAGGTCAGGGACAAACACTGAAGCTTTCTTT
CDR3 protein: CSVRSGTNTEAFF

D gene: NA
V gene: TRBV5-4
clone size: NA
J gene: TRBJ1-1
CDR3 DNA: TGTGCCAGCAGCTTCCGTCCAGGGGAGGCGGCTTTCTTT
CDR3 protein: CASSFRPGEAAFF

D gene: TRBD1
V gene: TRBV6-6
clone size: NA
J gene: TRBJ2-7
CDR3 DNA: TGTGCCAGCAGTCGACAGGGCTTAACCTACGAGCAGTACTTC
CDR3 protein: CASSRQGLTYEQYF

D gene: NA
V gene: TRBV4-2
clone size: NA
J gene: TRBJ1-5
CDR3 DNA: TGTGCCAGCAGCCAAGAGGCTTTGGGAAAGCCCCAGCATTTT
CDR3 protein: CASSQEALGKPQHF

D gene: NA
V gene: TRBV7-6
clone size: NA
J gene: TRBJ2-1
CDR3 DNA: TGTGCCAGCAGCTACGGGGTTGGATCCTACAATGAGCAGTTCTTC
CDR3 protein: CASSYGVGSYNEQFF

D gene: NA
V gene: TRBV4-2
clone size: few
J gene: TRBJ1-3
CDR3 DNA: TGTGCCAGCAGCCAAGACGGAATCCCCGGAAACACCATATATTTT
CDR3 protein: CASSQDGIPGNTIYF

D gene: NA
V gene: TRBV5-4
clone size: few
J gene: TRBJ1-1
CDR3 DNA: TGTGCCAGCAGCTTGGGGGCAGGCTCGGGGAGCACTGAAGCTTTCTTT
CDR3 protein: CASSLGAGSGSTEAFF

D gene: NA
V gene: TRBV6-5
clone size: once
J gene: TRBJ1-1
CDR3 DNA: TGTGCCAGCAGTTCACAGGGAGGGAACACTGAAGCTTTCTTT
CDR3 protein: CASSSQGGNTEAFF

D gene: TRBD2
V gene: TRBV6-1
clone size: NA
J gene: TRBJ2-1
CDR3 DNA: TGTGCCAGCAGTGAGGTTGGCGGGAGAGACAATGAGCAGTTCTTC
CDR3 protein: CASSEVGGRDNEQFF

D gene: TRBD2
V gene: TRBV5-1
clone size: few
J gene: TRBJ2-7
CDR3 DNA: TGCGCCAGCAGCTTGGGGACTAGAGGGAGCGAGCAGTACTTC
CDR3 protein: CASSLGTRGSEQYF